Listed here are 15 T cell receptor beta chains from one sample, sequenced in a study of shared clonotypes between healthy human individuals (dated by TCRdb to 2018 to 2021). The library was produced with the immunoSEQ multiplex PCR assay. This immuneACCESS table, as held by TCRdb, lists in-frame sequences with V and J called but not all clones. Of the missing ones, under half trace to an unresolved V gene in checked studies; the others have no known cause. The sample yields about 1 million clones; about 75% were counted once. About 1.4% of the sample comes from the top ten. Sequenced input: memory CD4+ T cells sorted from blood. Per the publication, the cell subset or site label means: CD45RA-negative fraction. Every receptor here comes from a man aged 18 to 29 in good health.

This sequence joins TRBV19 and TRBJ2-2; D remains ambiguous. Germline values: CDR1 LNHDA, CDR2 SQIVND (reference sequence). The CDR3 has 14 residues. V lost 7 bases and J lost 4, with 13 bases in between. The DNA of the CDR3 is TGTGCCAGTAAAGCAGGATGGGGCACCGGGGAGCTGTTTTTT. Its translation is CASKAGWGTGELFF.

This clone was seen only a few times. The rearrangement links TRBV5-6 to TRBJ1-1; D ambiguous. CDR1 is SGHDT and CDR2 is YYEEEE in the germline V gene. CDR3 length: 13 residues. The V and J ends lost 5 bases and 2 bases respectively, with 10 bases between them. The CDR3 region has the DNA TGTGCCAGCAGTGCAGAGTATAACACTGAAGCTTTCTTT. Encoded protein: CASSAEYNTEAFF.

This clone was detected a few times. The chain employs TRBV25-1 and TRBJ2-5; 15 nucleotides match TRBD2. CDR1 is MGHDK and CDR2 is SYGVNS in the germline V gene. With V trimmed by 2 bases and J by 2 bases, 0 bases remained unmatched. The CDR3 sequence is 16 residues long. CDR3 sequence (DNA): TGTGCCAGCAGTGAAGGACTAGCGGGGGGGCAAGAGACCCAGTACTTC. This encodes CASSEGLAGGQETQYF.

The rearrangement uses TRBV10-3 and TRBJ2-1, with D possibly matching TRBD2 (5 bases). The CDR3 is 13 amino acids. Trimming cost V 6 bases and J 4 bases, with 10 bases left between them. Germline V gene lookup returns CDR1 ENHRY and CDR2 SYGVKD. The CDR3 coding sequence is TGTGCCATCAGAGAGGGCCGGTACAATGAGCAGTTCTTC. Protein sequence: CAIREGRYNEQFF.

The chain combines TRBV4-1 with TRBJ2-5; no clear D gene. V gave up 0 bases and J gave up 4 bases, with 15 bases separating them. From germline, CDR1 is MGHRA and CDR2 YSYEKL. The CDR3 totals 16 residues. The CDR3 is CASSQDVAGWGETQYF. The CDR3 nucleotides read TGCGCCAGCAGCCAAGATGTGGCAGGCTGGGGAGAGACCCAGTACTTC.

The rearrangement joins TRBV30 to TRBJ2-3; D not resolved. Germline V gives CDR1 GTSNPN, CDR2 SVGIG (reference sequence). The CDR3 loop spans 12 amino acids. Trimming removed 4 bases from V and 5 bases from J, with 10 bases in between. The CDR3: CAWKIAQDTQYF. CDR3 DNA: TGTGCCTGGAAAATCGCCCAAGATACGCAGTATTTT.

For this clone: Different DNA sequences within this sample yield the same CDR3. V and J are TRBV18 and TRBJ1-5; tentative D call: TRBD1 (5 bases). This CDR3 comprises 15 residues. Per the germline V gene, CDR1 is KGHSH and CDR2 is LQKENI. Trimming stripped 2 bases from V and 4 bases from J, with 12 bases between. The CDR3 sequence: CASSPDRGGNQPQHF. DNA of the CDR3: TGTGCCAGCTCACCAGATAGGGGCGGGAATCAGCCCCAGCATTTT.

This clone was counted many times. The V call is TRBV28, the J call TRBJ2-4; TRBD1 matches 7 bases. Germline values: CDR1 MDHEN, CDR2 SYDVKM. The junction had 4 bases not matched to a gene; V was cut back by 6 bases and J by 2 bases. The CDR3 has 14 amino acids. In DNA, the CDR3 is TGTGCCAGCAGGCCGACAGGGACCAAAAACATTCAGTACTTC. This codes for CASRPTGTKNIQYF.

The V gene is TRBV5-1, the J gene TRBJ2-1; 8 nucleotides match TRBD1. J was trimmed by 6 bases and V by 4 bases; bases with no gene match: 12. The CDR3 is 16 residues long. Germline assignment: CDR1 SGHRS and CDR2 YFSETQ. The chain's CDR3 is CASSIRPGQVCNEQFF. CDR3 sequence (DNA): TGCGCCAGCAGCATACGCCCGGGACAGGTTTGCAATGAGCAGTTCTTC.

The rearrangement joins TRBV5-6 to TRBJ1-1, with D hard to call. The CDR3 runs to 12 residues. Per the germline V gene, CDR1 is SGHDT and CDR2 is YYEEEE. The V end was cut by 3 bases, the J end by 6 bases, with 9 bases between. Here the CDR3 reads CASSYLTAEAFF. DNA of the CDR3: TGTGCCAGCAGCTACCTCACAGCTGAAGCTTTCTTT.

This clone has only a few counts. V gene TRBV27 combines with J gene TRBJ2-3, with TRBD2 matching 10 bases. V lost 6 bases to trimming and J lost 4 bases; unmatched junction nucleotides: 10. Germline V lookup: CDR1 MNHEY, CDR2 SMNVEV (reference sequence). The CDR3 covers 16 residues. The CDR3 is CASRSTSGLGADTQYF. The DNA of the CDR3 is TGTGCCAGCAGATCGACTAGCGGGCTAGGGGCAGATACGCAGTATTTT.

This clone was seen a few times. The same CDR3 also results from other DNA sequences found in this sample. V usage is TRBV19 and J usage is TRBJ2-2, with D tentatively TRBD1 (5 bases). The CDR3 loop spans 15 amino acids. V lost 3 bases, J lost 2 bases, and 10 bases lay in between. Germline assignment: CDR1 LNHDA and CDR2 SQIVND (reference sequence). In nucleotides, the CDR3 is TGTGCCAGTAGTATCGACAGTTCAAACACCGGGGAGCTGTTTTTT. This codes for CASSIDSSNTGELFF. The entire variable domain, with the rest obtained from reference TRBV19 and TRBJ2-2, is as follows: DGGITQSPKYLFRKEGQNVTLSCEQNLNHDAMYWYRQDPGQGLRLIYYSQIVNDFQKGDIAEGYSVSREKKESFPLTVTSAQKNPTAFYLCASSIDSSNTGELFFGEGSRLTVL.

This clone showed up many times. The V call is TRBV9, the J call TRBJ2-7; 7 bases agree with TRBD1. CDR1 and CDR2 (germline): SGDLS, YYNGEE. The CDR3 totals 16 residues. V gave up 0 bases and J gave up 2 bases; unmatched junction bases: 8. The CDR3 region has the DNA TGTGCCAGCAGCGTAGGACCCCAGGGGGTAGCCTACGAGCAGTACTTC. Translating gives CASSVGPQGVAYEQYF.

This chain joins TRBV6-1 and TRBJ1-5; D ambiguous. The CDR3 covers 15 residues. The germline V and J ends were trimmed by 5 bases and 6 bases, with 17 bases remaining between them. Germline loops: CDR1 MNHNS, CDR2 SASEGT. The CDR3: CASSHGLGLGQPQHF. The CDR3 nucleotides are TGTGCCAGCAGTCACGGACTGGGTCTTGGTCAGCCCCAGCATTTT.

The chain combines TRBV19 with TRBJ2-7; TRBD2 aligns across 10 bases. This CDR3 is 15 amino acids long. With V trimmed by 4 bases and J by 1 base, 4 bases remained unmatched. The V gene's germline CDR1 is LNHDA and CDR2 SQIVND (reference sequence). CDR3 nucleotides: TGTGCCAGTAGTACTAGCGGGAGCCATTCCTACGAGCAGTACTTC. Protein product: CASSTSGSHSYEQYF.